These 27 T cell receptor beta chains were all obtained from the same sample, sequenced in a study of blood T cell repertoires in COVID-19. The protocol was immunoSEQ multiplex PCR, while the TCRdb copy is restricted to in-frame clones and leaves out a portion. The data show hundreds of thousands of clones, approximately 88% seen once. Sequences were obtained from peripheral blood. These receptors were collected from a woman aged 45-65 years with COVID-19, enrolled during active disease.

This chain links TRBV27 with TRBJ2-7; maybe TRBD1 (5 bases). V lost 3 bases to trimming and J lost 3 bases, with 12 bases between them. The CDR3 totals 14 residues. Germline CDR1 and CDR2: MNHEY and SMNVEV (reference sequence). Written as DNA, the CDR3 is TGTGCCAGCAGTTTGAAGTCGCAGGGCTACGAGCAGTACTTC. It is translated as CASSLKSQGYEQYF.

This sequence joins TRBV19 and TRBJ2-2; D not certain. V shed 3 bases and J shed 4 bases, with 6 bases lying between them. The CDR3 runs to 13 residues. Germline assignment: CDR1 LNHDA and CDR2 SQIVND (reference sequence). CDR3 DNA sequence: TGTGCCAGTAGTATTAGTACCACCGGGGAGCTGTTTTTT. Translated: CASSISTTGELFF.

The V gene is TRBV25-1, the J gene TRBJ2-7; D is possibly TRBD1 (5 bases). This CDR3 spans 12 amino acids. The germline CDR1 and CDR2 sequences are MGHDK and SYGVNS. V was clipped by 6 bases and J by 0 bases, with 6 bases between them. The CDR3: CASRQDSYEQYF. Here the CDR3 DNA reads TGTGCCAGCAGACAGGACTCCTACGAGCAGTACTTC.

The rearrangement uses TRBV30 and TRBJ2-7, with 9 bases matching TRBD1. The ends lost 4 bases at V and 6 bases at J; junction bases unmatched: 4. CDR3 size: 12 residues. The germline gives CDR1 GTSNPN, CDR2 SVGIG (reference sequence). CDR3 bases: TGTGCCTGGACCCGGACAGGGGCCGAGCAGTACTTC. It codes for CAWTRTGAEQYF.

The genes are TRBV12-5 and TRBJ1-1; 8 bases match TRBD1. CDR1 and CDR2 (germline): LGHNT, FRNRAP. V lost 4 bases, J lost 4 bases, and 8 bases stayed unmatched. The CDR3 is 15 residues long. The CDR3 region has the DNA TGTGCTAGTGGTTCCGACAGGGGTCCCCGCACTGAAGCTTTCTTT. This translates into CASGSDRGPRTEAFF.

The rearrangement links TRBV19 to TRBJ2-3, with D possibly being TRBD1 (6 bases). The CDR3 is 14 amino acids. Germline-derived CDR1 and CDR2 are LNHDA and SQIVND (reference sequence). V was pared by 5 bases and J by 3 bases, with 12 bases between. The CDR3 DNA follows: TGTGCCAGTAGTGAAGGCAGGGGAACAGATACGCAGTATTTT. This gives the protein CASSEGRGTDTQYF.

The chain uses TRBV2 and TRBJ2-7; D is perhaps TRBD2 (5 bases). The CDR3 covers 11 residues. Germline V CDR1 and CDR2: SNHLY, FYNNEI. The V gene lost 6 bases and the J gene lost 9 bases, with 12 bases spanning the gap. This chain's CDR3 is CASSVAGGQYF. The DNA of the CDR3 is TGTGCCAGCAGCGTAGCAGGAGGGCAGTACTTC.

J is TRBJ1-2 and V is TRBV10-3, with 7 positions matching TRBD1. There are 15 residues in the CDR3. J lost 2 bases, V lost 0 bases, and 3 bases had no gene match. Germline CDR1 and CDR2: ENHRY and SYGVKD. The CDR3: CAISESGGENYGYTF. In nucleotides, the CDR3 is TGTGCCATCAGTGAGTCAGGGGGCGAGAACTATGGCTACACCTTC.

This chain joins TRBV6-5 and TRBJ1-1; D perhaps matches TRBD1 (5 bases). Germline CDR1 and CDR2: MNHEY and SVGAGI. This CDR3 is 15 amino acids long. V lost 6 bases and J lost 1, with 15 bases in between. The CDR3 here is CASRKEGRTNTEAFF. In DNA form, the CDR3 reads TGTGCCAGCAGGAAGGAGGGACGGACGAACACTGAAGCTTTCTTT.

This chain uses TRBV19 with TRBJ2-3, with 7 positions matching TRBD2. Germline loops: CDR1 LNHDA, CDR2 SQIVND (reference sequence). The CDR3 runs 14 residues. The trim removed 9 bases at V and 2 bases at J, leaving 8 bases unmatched. CDR3 coding DNA: TGTGCCAGCCAGGAAGCGGGGTCCACAGATACGCAGTATTTT. This translates into CASQEAGSTDTQYF.

The J gene is TRBJ2-3, the V gene TRBV27; 9 bases align to TRBD2. The CDR3 sequence is 17 residues long. Germline V gives CDR1 MNHEY, CDR2 SMNVEV (reference sequence). V was pared by 3 bases and J by 2 bases, with 9 bases of the junction left unmatched. This chain's CDR3 is CASSFRGRGGFTDTQYF. CDR3 bases: TGTGCCAGCAGTTTTCGGGGGCGGGGGGGCTTCACAGATACGCAGTATTTT.

This clone was counted once. This chain joins TRBV30 and TRBJ1-6; 7 bases match TRBD1. The ends lost 5 bases at V and 7 bases at J; junction bases unmatched: 8. The germline V gene has CDR1 GTSNPN and CDR2 SVGIG (reference sequence). The CDR3 runs to 14 residues. Here the CDR3 reads CAWLTGTENSPLHF. The CDR3 bases are TGTGCCTGGCTGACCGGGACAGAAAATTCACCCCTCCACTTT.

This clone has a count of ten or more. V usage is TRBV6-1 and J usage is TRBJ1-3; D is unclear. V gave up 2 bases and J gave up 0 bases, with 8 bases separating them. The CDR3 contains 15 residues. Germline V gene lookup returns CDR1 MNHNS and CDR2 SASEGT. CDR3 residues: CASSERDFSGNTIYF. In DNA form, the CDR3 reads TGTGCCAGCAGTGAACGTGACTTCTCTGGAAACACCATATATTTT.

The chain has TRBV5-1 and TRBJ1-3; D ambiguous. Trimming pared 1 base from V and 2 bases from J, leaving 13 bases between. Germline CDR1 is SGHRS and CDR2 is YFSETQ. The CDR3 runs 16 residues. The CDR3 reads CASSLNRATAGNTIYF. The CDR3 DNA is TGCGCCAGCAGCTTGAACAGAGCAACGGCTGGAAACACCATATATTTT.

The chain joins TRBV28 to TRBJ2-5; the D gene is possibly TRBD2 (5 bases). The V end was cut by 8 bases, the J end by 5 bases, with 12 bases between. The CDR3 sequence is 12 residues long. The germline V gene has CDR1 MDHEN and CDR2 SYDVKM. This CDR3 reads CASAITGETQYF. The DNA of the CDR3 is TGTGCCAGCGCTATAACGGGGGAGACCCAGTACTTC.

This clone was found once. This chain uses TRBV9 with TRBJ2-7; 11 bases map to TRBD2. V lost 2 bases, J lost 0 bases, and 4 bases stayed unmatched. CDR3 length equals 16 residues. The germline CDR1 and CDR2 sequences are SGDLS and YYNGEE. CDR3 in amino acids: CASSVASGGHSYEQYF. The CDR3 DNA follows: TGTGCCAGCAGCGTGGCTAGCGGGGGGCACTCCTACGAGCAGTACTTC.

This clone was detected once. The chain employs TRBV2 and TRBJ1-1, with D uncertain. Germline values: CDR1 SNHLY, CDR2 FYNNEI. The CDR3 covers 11 residues. Trimming took off 11 bases at V and 1 base at J, with 8 bases between the two ends. CDR3 residues: CALLRNTEAFF. CDR3 DNA sequence: TGTGCCCTCTTGAGGAACACTGAAGCTTTCTTT.

The chain joins TRBV7-9 to TRBJ2-5; the match to TRBD1 covers 7 bases. V lost 6 bases to trimming and J lost 2 bases; unmatched junction nucleotides: 9. CDR1 and CDR2 (germline): SEHNR, FQNEAQ (reference sequence). CDR3 size: 15 residues. CDR3 nucleotides: TGTGCCAGCAGTCGAGGGACAGCGAAACAAGAGACCCAGTACTTC. Translated: CASSRGTAKQETQYF.

The V and J genes are TRBV7-2 and TRBJ2-1, with D possibly TRBD1 on 6 matching bases. Trimming removed 1 base at V and 6 bases at J, with 19 bases between. Looked up from germline, CDR1 is SGHTA and CDR2 is FQGNSA. This CDR3 is 17 amino acids long. The chain's CDR3 is CASSLGTGLTGTNEQFF. The CDR3 DNA reads as TGTGCCAGCAGCTTAGGAACAGGGTTGACGGGGACCAATGAGCAGTTCTTC.

The J gene is TRBJ2-3, the V gene TRBV2; TRBD2 matches at 12 bases. The germline V gene has CDR1 SNHLY and CDR2 FYNNEI. This CDR3 has 15 residues. V shed 6 bases and J 4 bases; nucleotides not matched to a gene: 5. CDR3 sequence reads: CASSKLAGGSDTQYF. The CDR3 bases are TGTGCCAGCAGCAAACTAGCGGGGGGTTCAGATACGCAGTATTTT.

This rearrangement joins TRBV27 to TRBJ2-1; 8 nucleotides match TRBD2. V shed 5 bases, J shed 4 bases, and the junction held 7 bases outside the gene matches. Looked up from germline, CDR1 is MNHEY and CDR2 is SMNVEV (reference sequence). CDR3 size: 15 residues. CDR3 protein: CASSLSGGPYNEQFF. The CDR3 DNA is TGTGCCAGCAGTCTCAGCGGGGGACCGTACAATGAGCAGTTCTTC.

The V and J genes are TRBV30 and TRBJ1-6, with TRBD1 identical over 7 bases. Germline-derived CDR1 and CDR2 are GTSNPN and SVGIG (reference sequence). This CDR3 contains 13 residues. V shed 7 bases and J 4 bases; nucleotides not matched to a gene: 4. Here the CDR3 reads CASAGQYNSPLHF. CDR3 nucleotide sequence: TGTGCCTCCGCGGGACAGTATAATTCACCCCTCCACTTT.

The CDR3 sequence: CAGTGATYEQYF. The CDR3 DNA sequence: TGTGCCGGGACAGGGGCCACGTACGAGCAGTACTTC. This chain connects TRBV2 to TRBJ2-7; 10 bases are a match to TRBD1. This CDR3 region has 12 residues. In germline, CDR1 is SNHLY, CDR2 FYNNEI. The V and J ends lost 11 bases and 4 bases, in that order; junction bases with no gene match: 5.

The chain combines TRBV15 with TRBJ2-7; 7 bases are shared with TRBD1. Losses at the gene ends were 5 bases for V and 4 bases for J; bases not matched to a gene: 8. The germline V gene encodes CDR1 LNHNV and CDR2 YYDKDF (reference sequence). This CDR3 is built from 14 residues. For the CDR3, the DNA is TGTGCCACCAGCCGACGGACAGGACCTTACGAGCAGTACTTC. Amino acids: CATSRRTGPYEQYF.

The chain couples TRBV12-3 or TRBV12-4 to TRBJ2-3; D gene ambiguous. The length of the CDR3 is 13 residues. Deletions cut 4 bases from V and 1 base from J, with 6 bases between. The CDR3 sequence is CASSYEGTDTQYF. CDR3 nucleotide sequence: TGTGCCAGCAGTTACGAGGGCACAGATACGCAGTATTTT.

The V and J genes are TRBV7-8 and TRBJ1-5; weak D call: TRBD1 (5 bases). This CDR3 has 16 residues. Trimming stripped 0 bases from V and 6 bases from J, with 15 bases between. Germline assignment: CDR1 SGHVS and CDR2 FQNEAQ. CDR3 nucleotides: TGTGCCAGCAGCTTAGCTCGGGGGTGGGACGGTCAGCCCCAGCATTTT. It translates to CASSLARGWDGQPQHF.

The genes are TRBV20-1 and TRBJ2-7, with D maybe TRBD1 (5 bases). The CDR3 is 11 amino acids. Germline V gene sequence: CDR1 DFQATT, CDR2 SNEGSKA (reference sequence). CDR3 amino acids: CSVLGPDEQYF. CDR3 DNA sequence: TGCAGCGTGTTGGGGCCCGACGAGCAGTACTTC.